This record covers a single T cell receptor beta chain. As processed by the authors: For nucleated cells, counts were estimated from reference gene primer amplification. Sequencing was performed with immunoSEQ multiplex PCR; in TCRdb, only in-frame clones are kept and a portion is missing. D and trimming were read from the DNA, whereas the V and J calls and clone size are those reported in that table. There are over 50,000 clones in the sample; roughly 84% occur only once, and 6.5% to 10% lies in the top ten. The source of the sample is a study of blood T cell repertoires in COVID-19. The clonotype comes from a man aged 50-60 years with active COVID-19. The sequenced sample consisted of peripheral blood.

CDR3 sequence reads: CASSIGLAGGGTGELFF. The DNA for the CDR3 is TGTGCCAGTAGTATTGGCCTAGCGGGAGGGGGCACCGGGGAGCTGTTTTTT. The chain carries TRBV19 and TRBJ2-2, with 12 nucleotides matching TRBD2. This CDR3 is 17 amino acids long. From germline, CDR1 is LNHDA and CDR2 SQIVND (reference sequence). Unmatched junction bases numbered 6, after V lost 3 bases and J lost 4 bases.